A selection of T cell receptor beta chains follows, all from one sample in a study of shared clonotypes between healthy human individuals. Measured with immunoSEQ multiplex PCR; TCRdb has only the in-frame clones, and not every one. This table holds approximately 2.4 million clones, 90% to 97% found once. Specimen: naive CD4+ T cells sorted from blood. These receptors all stem from a man aged 18 to 30 in good health. CDR3s include the opening cysteine and the closing phenylalanine or tryptophan. Each record gives: J gene, D gene, clone size, V gene, CDR3 DNA, CDR3 protein. D genes are given only for firm matches. Clone size appears in some rows only: once, few, many, or a class for an expanded clone.

>TRBJ1-3|.|.|TRBV13
TGTGCCAGCAGACGAGGGGGGGGCGTTGCCACCATATATTTT
CASRRGGGVATIYF
>TRBJ2-5|TRBD2|.|TRBV7-2
TGTGCCAGCAGCTACGGGACTACACAAGAGACCCAGTACTTC
CASSYGTTQETQYF
>TRBJ1-6|.|.|TRBV7-9
TGTGCCAGCAGTCTGGACTTTAGTTCACCCCTCCACTTT
CASSLDFSSPLHF
>TRBJ2-3|TRBD2|.|TRBV4-1
TGCGCCAGCAGCCGAGGACTAGCGGGGGGGCCAGATACGCAGTATTTT
CASSRGLAGGPDTQYF
>TRBJ1-2|TRBD1|.|TRBV9
TGTGCCAGCAGCCGTGAACAGGGGGCGAAGAGGACTTATGGCTACACCTTC
CASSREQGAKRTYGYTF
>TRBJ1-1|.|once|TRBV6-5
TGTGCCAGCAGTTACTCGACTGGGATCCACACTGAAGCTTTCTTT
CASSYSTGIHTEAFF
>TRBJ2-7|TRBD2|.|TRBV9
TGTGCCAGCAGCCCCACTAGCGCCTCCTACGAGCAGTACTTC
CASSPTSASYEQYF
>TRBJ2-2|TRBD1|.|TRBV4-3
TGCGCCAGCAGCCAGGGGACAGGGGGCAACACCGGGGAGCTGTTTTTT
CASSQGTGGNTGELFF
>TRBJ1-2|.|.|TRBV9
TGTGCCAGCAGCGTAGCTACAAATTTAAACTATGGCTACACCTTC
CASSVATNLNYGYTF
>TRBJ1-5|TRBD1|.|TRBV28
TGTGCCAGCAGACTGGGCGGGGACAGGGGAAACCAGCCCCAGCATTTT
CASRLGGDRGNQPQHF
>TRBJ2-4|.|.|TRBV21-1
TGTGCCAGCAGCACGAAGCGGGGGGATTTAGCCAAAAACATTCAGTACTTC
CASSTKRGDLAKNIQYF
>TRBJ1-2|TRBD1|.|TRBV29-1
TGCAGCGTTGTACCGGGGACAGCTTCTAACTATGGCTACACCTTC
CSVVPGTASNYGYTF
>TRBJ1-2|.|.|TRBV6-5
TGTGCCAGCGGGGCTCGTCCGGCTAACTATGGCTACACCTTC
CASGARPANYGYTF
>TRBJ1-5|.|.|TRBV10-1
TGCGCCAGCAGTGAGGACCCACTCGGGCCCCAGCATTTT
CASSEDPLGPQHF
>TRBJ2-1|.|once|TRBV11-3
TGTGCCAGCAGTCCAGGGCGAGGGGTCCCCTTAAACAATGAGCAGTTCTTC
CASSPGRGVPLNNEQFF
>TRBJ2-2|TRBD2|.|TRBV4-2
TGTGCCAGCAGCCAAGGAGGACTAGCGGGGGGGCACGGGGAGCTGTTTTTT
CASSQGGLAGGHGELFF
>TRBJ1-1|.|.|TRBV5-4
TGTGCCAGTTCCCGGGACGGGGGCATGAACACTGAAGCTTTCTTT
CASSRDGGMNTEAFF
>TRBJ1-4|.|once|TRBV7-6
TGTGCCAGCAGCTTAGCTTGGGGAAGGGGCGAAAAACTGTTTTTT
CASSLAWGRGEKLFF
>TRBJ2-3|.|.|TRBV7-2
TGTGCCAGCAGCTTAGCGCTACTAGCAGGAGATACGCAGTATTTT
CASSLALLAGDTQYF
>TRBJ2-5|.|.|TRBV18
TGTGCCAGCTCACCCGGCCGGGCACAAGAGACCCAGTACTTC
CASSPGRAQETQYF
>TRBJ2-1|TRBD1|.|TRBV7-3
TGTGCCAGCAGCTTAACCCAGGGACAGGTGGTTGAGCAGTTCTTC
CASSLTQGQVVEQFF
>TRBJ1-6|TRBD1|.|TRBV7-8
TGTGCCAGCAGCTTTCAGACAGGGAACTCACCCCTCCACTTT
CASSFQTGNSPLHF
>TRBJ2-2|.|.|TRBV5-1
TGCGCCAGCCGCCAGACTTCACTGAACACCGGGGAGCTGTTTTTT
CASRQTSLNTGELFF
>TRBJ1-2|.|.|TRBV4-1
TGCGCCAGCAGCCAAGATAGTTCCCTGGGGGGCTACTATGGCTACACCTTC
CASSQDSSLGGYYGYTF
>TRBJ2-1|.|.|TRBV28
TGTGCCAGCAGTTTATGGATCCCTGAGCAGTTCTTC
CASSLWIPEQFF
>TRBJ1-5|.|.|TRBV10-1
TGCGCCAGCAGACCCGGGCACCTCCGGGATGGCAATCAGCCCCAGCATTTT
CASRPGHLRDGNQPQHF
>TRBJ1-6|.|.|TRBV6-5
TGTGCCAGCAGTTACGAGCGGTTACCCCTCCACTTT
CASSYERLPLHF
>TRBJ2-7|.|.|TRBV7-9
TGTGCCAGCAGCCCCTCCTCCTACGAGCAGTACTTC
CASSPSSYEQYF
>TRBJ1-1|.|.|TRBV28
TGTGCCAGCAGTTTTGGGGGGGTCGCTGAAGCTTTCTTT
CASSFGGVAEAFF
>TRBJ2-5|TRBD2|.|TRBV5-4
TGTGCCAGCAGCTTGCGATCTAGCGGATACCAAGAGACCCAGTACTTC
CASSLRSSGYQETQYF
>TRBJ2-5|.|once|TRBV30
TGTGCCTGGAAAGGACAGAAAGCCCTAATAGGTTCGGCGAACTTC
CAWKGQKALIGSANF
>TRBJ1-1|.|.|TRBV28
TGTGCCAGCAATACCGGGAACAGGGCTCCAGCTTTCTTT
CASNTGNRAPAFF
>TRBJ2-7|TRBD2|.|TRBV7-8
TGTGCCAGCAGCTTAATTCCGACGGGACTAGCGGCCGACGAGCAGTACTTC
CASSLIPTGLAADEQYF